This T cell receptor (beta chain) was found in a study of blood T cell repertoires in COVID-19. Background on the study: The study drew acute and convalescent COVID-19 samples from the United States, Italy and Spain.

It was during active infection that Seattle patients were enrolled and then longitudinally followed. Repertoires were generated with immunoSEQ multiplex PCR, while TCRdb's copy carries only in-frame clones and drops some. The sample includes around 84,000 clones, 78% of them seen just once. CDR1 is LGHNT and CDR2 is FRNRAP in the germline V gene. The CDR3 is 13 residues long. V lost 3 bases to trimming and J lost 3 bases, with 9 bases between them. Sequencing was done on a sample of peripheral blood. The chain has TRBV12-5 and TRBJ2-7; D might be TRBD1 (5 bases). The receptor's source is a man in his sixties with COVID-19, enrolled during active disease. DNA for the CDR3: TGTGCTAGTGGTTTAGGGGTCAACTACGAGCAGTACTTC. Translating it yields CASGLGVNYEQYF. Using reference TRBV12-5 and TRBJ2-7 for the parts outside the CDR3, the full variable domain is DARVTQTPRHKVTEMGQEVTMRCQPILGHNTVFWYRQTMMQGLELLAYFRNRAPLDDSGMPKDRFSAEMPDATLATLKIQPSEPRDSAVYFCASGLGVNYEQYFGPGTRLTVT.